Given below is one T cell receptor beta chain in context. Its cognate antigen has yet to be identified. There are no base qualities to consult, and no much larger clone falls within one base. V is pruned by 7 bases and J by 2 bases, leaving 11 bases of the junction without a gene match. The CDR3, from cysteine to phenylalanine, totals 15 residues. Just CDR3 DNA is preserved here, 45 bases in frame from base 1. CDR1 is given as MNHEY and CDR2 as SVGAGI, both from the germline V gene. This sample is drawn from a study of cytomegalovirus exposure and HLA in healthy donors (dated by TCRdb to about 2017). Background for the entire study: The approximately 710 repertoires of the first cohort and the roughly 120 validation repertoires were produced on the same platform, according to a later analysis. The aim of the study was to test whether cataloging public T cell receptors could identify signatures of past pathogen exposure. Along with the roughly 670-subject first cohort, a separate validation cohort of over a hundred different subjects was used. The study combined high-throughput TCR immunosequencing, statistical association of individual TCRs with disease status, and machine learning to predict cytomegalovirus infection status. Results the study describes overall, beyond this receptor: A later analysis had no HLA typing for the validation cohort, so co-occurrence there was scored across all 120 repertoires. Most TCR sequences were seen in very few donors, while some public TCRs were found in many individuals. Three of the identified cytomegalovirus-associated TCR beta chains were confirmed in vitro to be specific for cytomegalovirus antigens. In a later analysis, TCRs clustered in the first cohort were found to also tend to co-occur in the roughly 130 validation repertoires, with approximately 95% of cluster scores above 0. According to the authors, the approach could potentially be generalized to other disease states and immunological phenotypes. The classifier was reported to diagnose cytomegalovirus status with high specificity and sensitivity in both the original and validation cohorts. A total of 150 to 200 TCR beta chains were listed by the study as associated with cytomegalovirus.

Donors formed part of the validation cohort, which comprised about 120 subjects and was distinct from the first cohort of some 700 subjects. Libraries were built with the immunoSEQ multiplex PCR assay. The study's processing was this. A statistical classification framework was built to diagnose cytomegalovirus status from the catalog of TCR beta chain sequences. In TCRdb, the immuneACCESS table is reduced to in-frame sequences with V and J assigned. These tables do not hold every clone; where another copy was compared, an unresolved V gene accounts for under half, and the others remain unexplained. Clone size and V and J calls were adopted from that table, with D and trimming inferred from the DNA. In all, the sample holds tens of thousands of clones, and approximately 94% of those were seen once. About 1.5% of the sample goes to the ten largest clones.

The sequencing sample was made of PBMCs. This chain is built from TRBV6-5 and TRBJ2-7; 7 bases in between match TRBD1. The receptor was isolated from a man between 18 and 35 years old in good health and CMV-seropositive. The CDR3 protein is CASTPDRTPTYEQYF. In nucleotides, the sequence is TGTGCCAGCACCCCGGACAGGACTCCAACCTACGAGCAGTACTTC.